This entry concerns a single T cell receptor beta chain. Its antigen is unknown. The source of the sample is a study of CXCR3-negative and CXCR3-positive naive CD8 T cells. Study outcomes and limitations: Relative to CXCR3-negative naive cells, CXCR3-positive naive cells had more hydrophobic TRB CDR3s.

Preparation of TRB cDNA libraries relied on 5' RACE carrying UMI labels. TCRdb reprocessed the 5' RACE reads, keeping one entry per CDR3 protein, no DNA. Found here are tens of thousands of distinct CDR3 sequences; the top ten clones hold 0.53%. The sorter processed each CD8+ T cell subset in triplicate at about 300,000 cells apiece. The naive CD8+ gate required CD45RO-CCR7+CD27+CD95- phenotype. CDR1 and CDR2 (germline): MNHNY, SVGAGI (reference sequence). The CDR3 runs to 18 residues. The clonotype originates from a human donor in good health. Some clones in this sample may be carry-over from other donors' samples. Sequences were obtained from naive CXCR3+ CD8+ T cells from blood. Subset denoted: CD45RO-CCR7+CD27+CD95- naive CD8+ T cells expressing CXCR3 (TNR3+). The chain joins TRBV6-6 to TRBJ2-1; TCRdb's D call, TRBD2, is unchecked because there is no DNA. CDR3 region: CASSYPRAGGQGYHEQFF.